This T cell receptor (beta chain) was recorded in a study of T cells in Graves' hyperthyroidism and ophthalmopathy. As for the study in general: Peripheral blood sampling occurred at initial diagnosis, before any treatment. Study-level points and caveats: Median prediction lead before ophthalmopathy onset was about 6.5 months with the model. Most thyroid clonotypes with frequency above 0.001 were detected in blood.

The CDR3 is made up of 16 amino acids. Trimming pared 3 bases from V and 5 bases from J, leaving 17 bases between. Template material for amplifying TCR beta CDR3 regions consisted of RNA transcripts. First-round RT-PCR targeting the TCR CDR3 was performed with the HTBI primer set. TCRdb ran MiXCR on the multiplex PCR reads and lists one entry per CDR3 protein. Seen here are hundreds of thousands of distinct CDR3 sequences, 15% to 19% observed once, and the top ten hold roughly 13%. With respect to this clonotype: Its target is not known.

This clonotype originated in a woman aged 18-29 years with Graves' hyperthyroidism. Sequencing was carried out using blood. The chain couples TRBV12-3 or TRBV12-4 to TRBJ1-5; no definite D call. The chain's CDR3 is CASSFRRIFSHQPQHF. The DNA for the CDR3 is TGTGCCAGCAGTTTCAGACGGATTTTTTCGCATCAGCCCCAGCATTTT.